The 27 T cell receptor beta chains below all came from one sample that was sequenced in a study of Graves' ophthalmopathy and Graves' hyperthyroidism. RNA transcripts yielded amplified TCR beta CDR3 regions. HTBI-primed first-round RT-PCR preceded second-round multiplex PCR. TCRdb re-called the multiplex PCR reads through MiXCR, storing one row per CDR3 protein. The sample shows hundreds of thousands of distinct CDR3 sequences, roughly 14% of them seen only once. Input material: peripheral blood. The receptors were sampled from a woman under 30 with stable Graves' hyperthyroidism.

There are many counts of this clonotype. The V call is TRBV11-3, the J call TRBJ2-7; unclear D gene. The CDR3 has 12 amino acids. V was clipped by 5 bases and J by 10 bases, with 15 bases between them. Germline V gene data show CDR1 as SGHNT and CDR2 as YENEEA. This chain's CDR3 is CASSLEPVYQYF. CDR3 sequence (DNA): TGTGCCAGCAGCCTCGAACCCGTGTATCAGTACTTC.

In its sample, this clonotype was seen many times. The CDR3 here is CAISETRTGGSEQYF. The DNA of the CDR3 is TGTGCCATCAGTGAGACAAGGACAGGGGGCTCCGAGCAGTACTTC. V and J are TRBV10-3 and TRBJ2-7; 11 bases align to TRBD1. Germline V gene sequence: CDR1 ENHRY, CDR2 SYGVKD. V lost 2 bases and J lost 6; bases outside the gene matches: 6. The CDR3 is 15 residues long.

The V call is TRBV25-1, the J call TRBJ1-1; a weak D match, TRBD1 (5 bases). From germline, CDR1 is MGHDK and CDR2 SYGVNS. The CDR3 has 15 amino acids. With 1 base removed from V and 0 bases from J, the gap between germline ends came to 9 bases. CDR3 protein: CASSESQGLNTEAFF. CDR3 in DNA: TGTGCCAGCAGTGAATCGCAGGGACTGAACACTGAAGCTTTCTTT.

This rearrangement joins TRBV29-1 to TRBJ2-7, with a possible D match to TRBD2 (6 bases). This CDR3 region has 13 residues. Germline V lookup: CDR1 SQVTM, CDR2 ANQGSEA. The ends were cut back, 7 bases at V and 0 bases at J, with 13 bases in the middle. The CDR3 region is CSARERGSYEQYF. The CDR3 DNA follows: TGCAGCGCCCGGGAGAGGGGCTCCTACGAGCAGTACTTC.

This clonotype was detected many times. The chain couples TRBV20-1 to TRBJ1-1; tentatively, D is TRBD1 (6 bases). Germline values: CDR1 DFQATT, CDR2 SNEGSKA (reference sequence). V gave up 5 bases and J gave up 6 bases, with 13 bases separating them. This CDR3 comprises 12 residues. This CDR3 reads CSAGSGGAEAFF. Here the CDR3 DNA reads TGCAGTGCTGGGTCGGGGGGCGCTGAAGCTTTCTTT.

This clonotype has a count of ten or more. J is TRBJ2-7 and V is TRBV9; D uncertain. Germline assignment: CDR1 SGDLS and CDR2 YYNGEE. The CDR3 has 15 amino acids. V gave up 4 bases and J gave up 2 bases, with 16 bases separating them. CDR3 DNA: TGTGCCAGCAGCCCACCACCGCCCCATACCTACGAGCAGTACTTC. Residues: CASSPPPPHTYEQYF.

There are many counts of this clonotype. This rearrangement joins TRBV12-3 or TRBV12-4 to TRBJ2-7; possible D gene TRBD1, 6 bases. Trimming took 6 bases from V and 1 from J, leaving 13 bases between them. This CDR3 has 14 residues. CDR3 bases: TGTGCCAGCAGCGTTCCTAGGGGGTCCTACGAGCAGTACTTC. Protein product: CASSVPRGSYEQYF.

The table lists this clonotype with many counts. This chain joins TRBV12-3 or TRBV12-4 and TRBJ2-4; no reliable D call. Between the trimmed V and J ends, which lost 1 base and 0 bases, there was a span of 7 bases. This CDR3 spans 15 amino acids. The DNA of the CDR3 is TGTGCCAGCAGTTTAGGACAACTAGCCAAAAACATTCAGTACTTC. Its translation is CASSLGQLAKNIQYF.

This clonotype was detected ten times or more. The chain joins TRBV6-5 to TRBJ1-1, with D tentatively TRBD1 (6 bases). The CDR3 totals 11 residues. Germline loops: CDR1 MNHEY, CDR2 SVGAGI. The germline V and J ends were trimmed by 5 bases and 8 bases, with 9 bases remaining between them. As DNA, the CDR3 is TGTGCCAGCAGTCGGACAGCCGAAGCTTTCTTT. Translated: CASSRTAEAFF.

There are many counts of this clonotype. CDR3 protein: CASSMAGVKGETQYF. CDR3 sequence (DNA): TGTGCCAGTAGTATGGCAGGGGTAAAGGGAGAGACCCAGTACTTC. The J gene is TRBJ2-5, the V gene TRBV19; D may be TRBD1 (6 bases). Deletions cut 3 bases from V and 4 bases from J, with 15 bases between. The CDR3 extends over 15 amino acids. In germline, CDR1 is LNHDA, CDR2 SQIVND (reference sequence).

This chain uses TRBV18 with TRBJ2-7; D gene ambiguous. The V and J ends lost 6 bases and 5 bases respectively, with 17 bases between them. The CDR3 extends over 14 amino acids. The V gene's germline CDR1 is KGHSH and CDR2 LQKENI. The CDR3 region is CASSPSSGPHEQYF. CDR3 coding DNA: TGTGCCAGCTCGCCAAGTTCCGGGCCACACGAGCAGTACTTC.

This clonotype was recorded many times. This rearrangement joins TRBV12-3 or TRBV12-4 to TRBJ1-1, with no clear D. There are 15 residues in the CDR3. Trimming stripped 4 bases from V and 1 base from J, with 13 bases between. The CDR3 reads CASSSHQEGNTEAFF. The CDR3 DNA sequence: TGTGCCAGCAGTTCCCACCAGGAGGGGAACACTGAAGCTTTCTTT.

This clonotype was counted many times. V is TRBV5-1 and J is TRBJ1-2; 8 bases are a match to TRBD1. Germline-derived CDR1 and CDR2 are SGHRS and YFSETQ. The CDR3 contains 15 residues. Unmatched junction bases numbered 9, after V lost 0 bases and J lost 8 bases. This CDR3 reads CASSLERTGLGGYTF. As DNA, the CDR3 is TGCGCCAGCAGCTTGGAGAGGACAGGGTTGGGCGGCTACACCTTC.

Ten or more counts support this clonotype. The chain is built from TRBV12-3 or TRBV12-4 and TRBJ1-6, with D possibly matching TRBD1 (6 bases). The CDR3 length is 18 residues. Trimming removed 6 bases from V and 2 bases from J, with 20 bases in between. DNA for the CDR3: TGTGCCAGCAGCACCACAGGGTCGGGCTCCCCCTATAATTCACCCCTCCACTTT. It codes for CASSTTGSGSPYNSPLHF.

Many counts were recorded for this clonotype. The gene calls are TRBV9 and TRBJ2-2; weak D call: TRBD2 (5 bases). Germline V gene data show CDR1 as SGDLS and CDR2 as YYNGEE. V shed 0 bases and J shed 7 bases, with 10 bases lying between them. The CDR3 extends over 14 amino acids. CDR3 region: CASSVGTGIGELFF. The DNA for the CDR3 is TGTGCCAGCAGCGTAGGGACGGGAATCGGGGAGCTGTTTTTT.

Of note for this clonotype: Given the absence of the conserved phenylalanine or tryptophan at the CDR3 end, a read error is likely. The chain has TRBV29-1 and TRBJ2-2; TRBD2 is a possible D gene (6 bases). Germline V CDR1 and CDR2: SQVTM, ANQGSEA. This CDR3 has 14 residues. V was clipped by 4 bases and J by 9 bases, with 18 bases between them. CDR3 residues: CSVVAGQGGRELFL. CDR3 in DNA: TGCAGCGTTGTAGCTGGGCAGGGAGGTCGGGAGCTGTTTTTG.

This clonotype was detected many times. The J gene is TRBJ1-1, the V gene TRBV12-3 or TRBV12-4; 9 bases fit TRBD1. This CDR3 is 14 amino acids long. The ends lost 6 bases at V and 4 bases at J; junction bases unmatched: 6. The CDR3 loop is CASRGPGQGTEAFF. The CDR3 DNA sequence: TGTGCCAGCAGGGGGCCGGGACAGGGCACTGAAGCTTTCTTT.

The gene calls are TRBV6-1 and TRBJ2-7, with D perhaps matching TRBD1 (6 bases). The CDR3 covers 14 residues. V lost 3 bases, J lost 5 bases, and 14 bases lay in between. Germline V gene data show CDR1 as MNHNS and CDR2 as SASEGT. CDR3 DNA: TGTGCCAGCAGTGATAGCAGGGGAACCCACGAGCAGTACTTC. It yields the protein CASSDSRGTHEQYF.

This clonotype was seen repeatedly, ten times or more. The chain is built from TRBV29-1 and TRBJ2-7; D gene ambiguous. CDR1 is SQVTM, CDR2 ANQGSEA, per germline. With 7 bases removed from V and 5 bases from J, the gap between germline ends came to 18 bases. The CDR3 loop spans 13 amino acids. The CDR3 DNA follows: TGCAGCGCCGTAACGACTGGAATCCACGAGCAGTACTTC. Amino acids: CSAVTTGIHEQYF.

Many counts were recorded for this clonotype. The rearrangement links TRBV7-2 to TRBJ2-5, with TRBD1 as a possible D gene (6 bases). In germline, CDR1 is SGHTA, CDR2 FQGNSA. This CDR3 spans 14 amino acids. Trimming left V 5 bases short and J 1 base short, with 11 bases between. In DNA form, the CDR3 reads TGTGCCAGCAGCCCCGGGACACTCCAAGAGACCCAGTACTTC. It is translated as CASSPGTLQETQYF.

This clonotype was picked up many times. The rearrangement links TRBV6-1 to TRBJ1-2; a weak D match, TRBD1 (5 bases). This CDR3 region has 12 residues. Trimming cost V 7 bases and J 2 bases, with 8 bases left between them. Germline V lookup: CDR1 MNHNS, CDR2 SASEGT. The CDR3 nucleotides are TGTGCCAGCAAGCCAGGGAACTATGGCTACACCTTC. It translates to CASKPGNYGYTF.

In this sample, this clonotype turned up many times. The gene calls are TRBV20-1 and TRBJ1-2; 10 bases are shared with TRBD1. This CDR3 comprises 14 residues. V lost 3 bases and J lost 1; bases outside the gene matches: 2. Germline CDR1 DFQATT, CDR2 SNEGSKA (reference sequence). CDR3 coding DNA: TGCAGTGCTAGCGGGACAGGGGATAACTATGGCTACACCTTC. Amino acids: CSASGTGDNYGYTF.

Ten or more counts support this clonotype. The chain uses TRBV5-1 and TRBJ1-1, with D possibly being TRBD1 (5 bases). Germline V gene sequence: CDR1 SGHRS, CDR2 YFSETQ. There are 15 residues in the CDR3. V was trimmed by 4 bases and J by 1 base, leaving 14 bases between them. CDR3 sequence reads: CASSRTGTANTEAFF. Written as DNA, the CDR3 is TGCGCCAGCAGCAGGACCGGGACGGCGAACACTGAAGCTTTCTTT.

This clonotype has at least ten counts. V and J are TRBV20-1 and TRBJ1-5; TRBD1 agrees at 9 bases. The CDR3 extends over 15 amino acids. Germline V gives CDR1 DFQATT, CDR2 SNEGSKA (reference sequence). The V and J ends lost 4 bases and 5 bases, in that order; junction bases with no gene match: 9. The DNA for the CDR3 is TGCAGTGCTATTCAGGGACAGGGTTTGGATCAGCCCCAGCATTTT. This sequence encodes CSAIQGQGLDQPQHF.

This clonotype showed up many times. The chain uses TRBV19 and TRBJ1-2; D is undetermined. Between the trimmed V and J ends, which lost 3 bases and 8 bases, there was a span of 13 bases. Germline CDR1 LNHDA, CDR2 SQIVND (reference sequence). This CDR3 comprises 13 residues. The CDR3 coding sequence is TGTGCCAGTAGTATTAAGTCGGTGGGCGGCTACACCTTC. Its protein product is CASSIKSVGGYTF.

This clonotype was recorded many times. The gene calls are TRBV4-1 and TRBJ2-7; a weak D match, TRBD1 (5 bases). CDR1 MGHRA and CDR2 YSYEKL come from the germline V gene. The CDR3 is 14 residues long. With 0 bases removed from V and 4 bases from J, the gap between germline ends came to 10 bases. DNA of the CDR3: TGCGCCAGCAGCCAAGATCGAAGGGGTTACGAGCAGTACTTC. Translating gives CASSQDRRGYEQYF.

In this sample, this clonotype turned up a few times. The chain has TRBV6-2 or TRBV6-3 and TRBJ2-5; 9 bases fit TRBD2. Unmatched junction bases numbered 5, after V lost 2 bases and J lost 4 bases. Germline loops: CDR1 MNHEY, CDR2 SVGEGT. The CDR3 covers 15 residues. The CDR3 sequence is CASSYRAGGRETQYF. DNA for the CDR3: TGTGCCAGCAGTTACCGAGCGGGAGGTAGAGAGACCCAGTACTTC.